These T cell receptor beta chains were read from a single sample in a study of shared clonotypes between healthy human individuals. Assay used: immunoSEQ multiplex PCR; TCRdb lists only in-frame clones, some missing. The table shows roughly 500,000 clones, with 90% to 97% occurring only once. Sequenced material: naive CD4+ T cells sorted from blood. These receptors all come from a woman aged 25 to 39 in good health. Both conserved end residues are part of each CDR3. The order of the fields is J gene, clone size, V gene, D gene, CDR3 DNA, CDR3 protein. The D gene is left open where the match is weak. Where a row states a size, it is once, few, many or the class of an expanded clone; other rows omit it.

TRBJ2-7 . TRBV6-6 TRBD2 TGTGCCAGCAGTTCCCGGGTTCAGCGGGAGTTTTACGAGCAGTACTTC CASSSRVQREFYEQYF
TRBJ1-3 once TRBV11-3 . TGTGCCAGCAGCTTAAACCGAAACTCTGGAAACACCATATATTTT CASSLNRNSGNTIYF
TRBJ2-7 . TRBV5-1 . TGCGCCAGCAGCCTTGGACAATCCTACGAGCAGTACTTC CASSLGQSYEQYF
TRBJ1-2 . TRBV19 TRBD1 TGTGCCAGTAGTAATTACCGGGACAGAAACTATGGCTACACCTTC CASSNYRDRNYGYTF
TRBJ2-1 . TRBV7-9 TRBD2 TGTGCCAGCAGCTTAGTAACTAGCGGGAACAATGAGCAGTTCTTC CASSLVTSGNNEQFF
TRBJ1-2 . TRBV19 . TGTGCCAGTAGTAGCAGGGTTGACTATGGCTACACCTTC CASSSRVDYGYTF
TRBJ1-3 . TRBV14 . TGTGCCAGCAGCCAAGTTTCTGGAAACACCATATATTTT CASSQVSGNTIYF
TRBJ1-1 . TRBV7-6 . TGTGCCAGCAGCTTTGGGGGGGGTACCACTGAAGCTTTCTTT CASSFGGGTTEAFF
TRBJ2-3 . TRBV5-6 . TGTGCCAGCAGCGTGGGCTTTAGGGCCAGGGGGGGCACAGATACGCAGTATTTT CASSVGFRARGGTDTQYF
TRBJ2-1 . TRBV7-9 . TGTGCCAGCAGCTCCCAGTGGGCGGACCTAGCAGTCTACAATGAGCAGTTCTTC CASSSQWADLAVYNEQFF
TRBJ1-1 . TRBV9 . TGTGCCAGCAGCCCCTCCCTGGGCACTGAAGCTTTCTTT CASSPSLGTEAFF
TRBJ2-1 . TRBV4-1 TRBD2 TGCGCCAGCAGCCACGATTCTAGCGGGAGCCTCAGGGAGCAGTTCTTC CASSHDSSGSLREQFF
TRBJ2-1 . TRBV29-1 TRBD1 TGCAGCGGACTAACAGGGGGCTCCTTCAATGAGCAGTTCTTC CSGLTGGSFNEQFF
TRBJ1-4 . TRBV28 TRBD1 TGTGCCAGCAGCCCAGGACAGGGCTTTTATGAAAAACTGTTTTTT CASSPGQGFYEKLFF
TRBJ1-5 . TRBV28 . TGTGCCAGCAGTTACGGGGGGGGGAATCAGCCCCAGCATTTT CASSYGGGNQPQHF
TRBJ1-5 . TRBV28 . TGTGCCAGCAGTTTAGAGGGGTTTCGGCCCCAGCATTTT CASSLEGFRPQHF
TRBJ1-1 . TRBV10-3 TRBD1 TGTGCCATCTCTGGACAGGGCGGCGGGAACACTGAAGCTTTCTTT CAISGQGGGNTEAFF
TRBJ2-1 . TRBV18 TRBD2 TGTGCCAGCTCCCCCCGCGGGAGTAATGAGCAGTTCTTC CASSPRGSNEQFF
TRBJ2-7 . TRBV6-5 . TGTGCCAGCGGCCCTGGGAACTCCTACGAGCAGTACTTC CASGPGNSYEQYF
TRBJ2-1 . TRBV5-1 . TGCGCCAGCAGCTTAACCGCAGGAAACAATGAGCAGTTCTTC CASSLTAGNNEQFF
TRBJ2-7 . TRBV5-4 . TGTGCCAGCAGCTTGGCCGGTCAGGGGGGAGCCTACGAGCAGTACTTC CASSLAGQGGAYEQYF
TRBJ2-3 . TRBV30 TRBD2 TGTGCCTGGAGTCTTCTAGCGGGAGTAGATACGCAGTATTTT CAWSLLAGVDTQYF
TRBJ2-7 . TRBV5-6 . TGTGCCAGCAACAGGAGGGATTTCTCCTACGAGCAGTACTTC CASNRRDFSYEQYF
TRBJ1-5 . TRBV7-2 . TGTGCCAGCAGCTCGCGAGGACAGAATCAGCCCCAGCATTTT CASSSRGQNQPQHF
TRBJ2-7 . TRBV6-6 . TGTGCCAGCAGTTACTCAGGGGGGCCTTACGAGCAGTACTTC CASSYSGGPYEQYF
TRBJ2-7 . TRBV30 . TGTGCCTGGAGTGTACTGGGCGGGTACTACGAGCAGTACTTC CAWSVLGGYYEQYF
TRBJ1-6 . TRBV4-1 TRBD1 TGCGCCAGCAGCCAAGAGCTAGACAGGGGGGCGAATTCACCCCTCCACTTT CASSQELDRGANSPLHF
TRBJ2-6 . TRBV21-1 . TGTGCCAGCAGCAAACTGAGGTTCGACGGGGCCAACGTCCTGACTTTC CASSKLRFDGANVLTF
TRBJ2-7 once TRBV19 . TGTGCCAGTAGCGACAGGGGTAGCGGGTACACCTACGAGCAGTACTTC CASSDRGSGYTYEQYF
TRBJ2-1 . TRBV28 TRBD2 TGTGCCAGCAGACGTCTAGCGGGAGGTGGCCCCCACGGAAATGAGCAGTTCTTC CASRRLAGGGPHGNEQFF
TRBJ1-1 . TRBV7-9 . TGTGCCAGCAGCCCCCGGCGAGGGGTGGGGACTGAAGCTTTCTTT CASSPRRGVGTEAFF
TRBJ2-7 . TRBV28 . TGTGCCAGCAGTCCCCAAATCTACGAGCAGTACTTC CASSPQIYEQYF